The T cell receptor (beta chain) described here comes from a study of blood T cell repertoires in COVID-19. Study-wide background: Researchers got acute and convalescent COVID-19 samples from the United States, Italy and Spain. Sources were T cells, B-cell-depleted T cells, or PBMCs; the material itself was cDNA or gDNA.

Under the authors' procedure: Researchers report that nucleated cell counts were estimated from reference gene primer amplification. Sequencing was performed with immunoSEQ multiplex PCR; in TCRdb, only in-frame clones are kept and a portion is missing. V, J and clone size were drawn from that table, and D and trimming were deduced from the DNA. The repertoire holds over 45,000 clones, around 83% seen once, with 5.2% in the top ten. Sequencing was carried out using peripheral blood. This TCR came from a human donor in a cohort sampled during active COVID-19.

The DNA for the CDR3 is TGTGCCAGCAACGGTCAGGTCCGAGAGACCCAGTACTTC. Translated, it gives CASNGQVRETQYF. This chain uses TRBV2 with TRBJ2-5; D gene ambiguous. V lost 7 bases, J lost 4 bases, and 13 bases lay in between. This CDR3 has 13 residues. Per germline, CDR1 SNHLY and CDR2 FYNNEI.